The 10 T cell receptor beta chains below were found in one sample sequenced in a study of monozygotic twins with inflammatory bowel disease. Reanalyzing the 5' RACE reads, TCRdb keeps one entry per CDR3 protein, without DNA. Here the sample table reports a few hundred thousand distinct CDR3 sequences. Material: blood. The receptors derive from a human donor with ulcerative colitis or Crohn's disease, or a healthy co-twin of an affected twin (not recorded which).

This chain links TRBV27 with TRBJ2-7; the D gene TCRdb calls, TRBD2, cannot be checked with no DNA. The CDR3 contains 15 residues. Germline loops: CDR1 MNHEY, CDR2 SMNVEV (reference sequence). The CDR3 region is CASMDRSGGPYEQYF.

This sequence joins TRBV18 and TRBJ1-4. The CDR3 runs to 14 residues. The germline gives CDR1 KGHSH, CDR2 LQKENI. This CDR3 is CASSPARAAEKLFF. Using reference TRBV18 and TRBJ1-4 for the parts outside the CDR3, the full variable domain is NAGVMQNPRHLVRRRGQEARLRCSPMKGHSHVYWYRQLPEEGLKFMVYLQKENIIDESGMPKERFSAEFPKEGPSILRIQQVVRGDSAAYFCASSPARAAEKLFFGSGTQLSVL.

Here the CDR3 reads CASSYWGGTGATEAFF. V usage is TRBV5-1 and J usage is TRBJ1-1; TCRdb returns TRBD1, unconfirmable since there is no DNA. The CDR3 totals 16 residues. Germline V gives CDR1 SGHRS, CDR2 YFSETQ.

The V gene is TRBV29-1, the J gene TRBJ2-2. Germline lookup yields CDR1 SQVTM and CDR2 ANQGSEA. The CDR3 runs to 14 residues. This CDR3 is CSVVARANTGELFF.

The J gene is TRBJ2-4, the V gene TRBV12-3 or TRBV12-4. CDR3 length: 13 residues. CDR3 loop: CASSLSGSDIQYF.

The V call is TRBV5-1, the J call TRBJ1-5; TCRdb calls TRBD1, which cannot be checked without DNA. This CDR3 region has 14 residues. The germline V gene encodes CDR1 SGHRS and CDR2 YFSETQ. The CDR3 protein is CASSLQGDDQPQHF.

V and J are TRBV12-3 or TRBV12-4 and TRBJ2-5; the TCRdb call, TRBD2, lacks DNA for checking. The CDR3 length is 14 residues. The CDR3 region is CASSSSGTRETQYF.

The chain recombines TRBV29-1 with TRBJ1-1. Germline loops: CDR1 SQVTM, CDR2 ANQGSEA. The CDR3 runs to 14 residues. The CDR3 region is CSARNAGTKSATLF.

The gene calls are TRBV20-1 and TRBJ2-1; the D call from TCRdb, TRBD2, cannot be confirmed without DNA. Germline lookup yields CDR1 DFQATT and CDR2 SNEGSKA (reference sequence). The CDR3 extends over 17 amino acids. CDR3 protein: CSVPGLHNSSLYNEQFF.

The chain employs TRBV29-1 and TRBJ1-1; TCRdb lists TRBD1, though no DNA is available to test this call. CDR3 length: 12 residues. From germline, CDR1 is SQVTM and CDR2 ANQGSEA. The CDR3 is CSVDRGNTEAFF. Together with reference TRBV29-1 and TRBJ1-1, the CDR3 gives the full variable domain: SAVISQKPSRDICQRGTSLTIQCQVDSQVTMMFWYRQQPGQSLTLIATANQGSEATYESGFVIDKFPISRPNLTFSTLTVSNMSPEDSSIYLCSVDRGNTEAFFGQGTRLTVV.